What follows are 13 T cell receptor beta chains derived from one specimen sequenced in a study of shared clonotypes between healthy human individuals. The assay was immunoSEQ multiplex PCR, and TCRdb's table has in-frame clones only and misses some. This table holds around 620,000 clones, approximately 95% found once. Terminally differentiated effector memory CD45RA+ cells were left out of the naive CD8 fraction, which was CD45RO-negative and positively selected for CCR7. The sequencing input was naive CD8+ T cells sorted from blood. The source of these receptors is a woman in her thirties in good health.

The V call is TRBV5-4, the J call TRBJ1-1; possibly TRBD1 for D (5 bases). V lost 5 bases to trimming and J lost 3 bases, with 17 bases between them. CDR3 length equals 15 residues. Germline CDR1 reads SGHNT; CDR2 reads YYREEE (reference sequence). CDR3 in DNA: TGTGCCAGCAGTCAGCCAGGGTCCGGGGACACTGAAGCTTTCTTT. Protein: CASSQPGSGDTEAFF. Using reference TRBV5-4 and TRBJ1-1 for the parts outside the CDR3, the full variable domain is ETGVTQSPTHLIKTRGQQVTLRCSSQSGHNTVSWYQQALGQGPQFIFQYYREEENGRGNFPPRFSGLQFPNYSSELNVNALELDDSALYLCASSQPGSGDTEAFFGQGTRLTVV.

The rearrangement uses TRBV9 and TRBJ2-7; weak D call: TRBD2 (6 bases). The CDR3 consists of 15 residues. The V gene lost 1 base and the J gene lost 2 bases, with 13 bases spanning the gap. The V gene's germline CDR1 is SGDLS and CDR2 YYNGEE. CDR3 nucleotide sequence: TGTGCCAGCAGCGTACAGGGAGGTCGTCCCTACGAGCAGTACTTC. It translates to CASSVQGGRPYEQYF.

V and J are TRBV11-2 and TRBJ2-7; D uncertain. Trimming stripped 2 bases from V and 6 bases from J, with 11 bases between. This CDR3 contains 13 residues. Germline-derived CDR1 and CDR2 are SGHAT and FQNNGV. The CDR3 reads CASSLTTRSEQYF. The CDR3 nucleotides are TGTGCCAGCAGCTTAACTACCCGAAGCGAGCAGTACTTC.

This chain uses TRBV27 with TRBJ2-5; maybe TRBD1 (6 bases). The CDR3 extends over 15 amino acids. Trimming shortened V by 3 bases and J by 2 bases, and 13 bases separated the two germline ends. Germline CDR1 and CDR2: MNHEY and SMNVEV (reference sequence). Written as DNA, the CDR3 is TGTGCCAGCAGTTTTTCAGGGGAAATACAAGAGACCCAGTACTTC. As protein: CASSFSGEIQETQYF.

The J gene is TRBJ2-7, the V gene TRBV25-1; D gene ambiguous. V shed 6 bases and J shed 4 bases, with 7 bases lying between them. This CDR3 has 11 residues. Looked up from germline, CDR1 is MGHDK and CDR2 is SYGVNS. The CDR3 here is CASSAGYEQYF. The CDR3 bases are TGTGCCAGCAGCGCCGGGTACGAGCAGTACTTC.

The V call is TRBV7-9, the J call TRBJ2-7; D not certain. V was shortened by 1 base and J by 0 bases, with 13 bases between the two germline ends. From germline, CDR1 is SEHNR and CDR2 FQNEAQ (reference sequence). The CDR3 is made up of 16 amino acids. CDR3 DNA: TGTGCCAGCAGCTTAGTCGGAACCCAGAACTCCTACGAGCAGTACTTC. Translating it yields CASSLVGTQNSYEQYF.

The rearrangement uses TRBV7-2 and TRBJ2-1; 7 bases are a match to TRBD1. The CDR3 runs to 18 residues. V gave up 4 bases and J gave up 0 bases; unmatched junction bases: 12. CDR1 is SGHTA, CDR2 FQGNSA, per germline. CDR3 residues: CASSSPPTGRISYNEQFF. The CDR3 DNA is TGTGCCAGCAGCTCACCTCCGACAGGGCGTATCTCCTACAATGAGCAGTTCTTC. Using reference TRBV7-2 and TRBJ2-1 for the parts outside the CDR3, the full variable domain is GAGVSQSPSNKVTEKGKDVELRCDPISGHTALYWYRQSLGQGLEFLIYFQGNSAPDKSGLPSDRFSAERTGGSVSTLTIQRTQQEDSAVYLCASSSPPTGRISYNEQFFGPGTRLTVL.

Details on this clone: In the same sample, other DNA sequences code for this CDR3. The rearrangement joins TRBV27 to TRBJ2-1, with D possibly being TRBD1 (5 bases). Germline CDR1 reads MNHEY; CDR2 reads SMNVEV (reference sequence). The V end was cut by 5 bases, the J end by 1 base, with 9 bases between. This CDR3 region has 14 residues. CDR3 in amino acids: CASSQGPSYNEQFF. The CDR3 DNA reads TGTGCCAGCAGTCAGGGTCCGTCCTACAATGAGCAGTTCTTC.

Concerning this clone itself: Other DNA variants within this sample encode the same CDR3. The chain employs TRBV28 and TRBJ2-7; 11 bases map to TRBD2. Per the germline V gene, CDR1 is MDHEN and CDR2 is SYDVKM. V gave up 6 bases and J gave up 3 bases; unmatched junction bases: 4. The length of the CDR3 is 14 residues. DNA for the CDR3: TGTGCCAGCAGCCCTGGACTAGCGGGCTACGAGCAGTACTTC. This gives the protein CASSPGLAGYEQYF.

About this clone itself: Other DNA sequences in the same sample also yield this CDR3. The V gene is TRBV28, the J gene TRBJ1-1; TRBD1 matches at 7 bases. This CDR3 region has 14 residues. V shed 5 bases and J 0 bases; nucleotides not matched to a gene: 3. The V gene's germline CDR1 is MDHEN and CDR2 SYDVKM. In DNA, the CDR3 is TGTGCCAGCAGTCCGCAGGGGGTGAACACTGAAGCTTTCTTT. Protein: CASSPQGVNTEAFF.

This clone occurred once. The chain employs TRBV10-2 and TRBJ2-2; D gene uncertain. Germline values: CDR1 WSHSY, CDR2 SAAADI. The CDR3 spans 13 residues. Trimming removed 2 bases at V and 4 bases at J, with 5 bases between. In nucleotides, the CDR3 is TGCGCCAGCAGTGAGAGTATCACCGGGGAGCTGTTTTTT. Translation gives CASSESITGELFF.

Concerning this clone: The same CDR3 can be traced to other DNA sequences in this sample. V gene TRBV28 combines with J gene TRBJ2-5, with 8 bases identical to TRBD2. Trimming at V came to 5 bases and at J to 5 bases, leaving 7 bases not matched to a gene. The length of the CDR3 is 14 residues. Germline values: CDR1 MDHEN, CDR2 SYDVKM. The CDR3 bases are TGTGCCAGCAGTCCCGGACTAGCAGGGGAGACCCAGTACTTC. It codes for CASSPGLAGETQYF.

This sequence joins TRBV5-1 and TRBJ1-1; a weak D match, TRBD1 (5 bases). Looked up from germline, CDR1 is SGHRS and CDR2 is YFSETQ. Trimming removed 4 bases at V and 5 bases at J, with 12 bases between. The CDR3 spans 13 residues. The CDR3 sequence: CASSRGPPTEAFF. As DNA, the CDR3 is TGCGCCAGCAGCAGGGGCCCTCCAACTGAAGCTTTCTTT.